The 31 T cell receptor beta chains in this list originate from one sample, sequenced in a study of neurological immune-mediated disorders. TCRdb processed the 5' RACE reads anew with MiXCR; each CDR3 protein has one entry. The sample lists approximately 68,000 distinct CDR3 sequences, about 5% occurring once. Material: PBMCs. These TCRs come from a woman aged 70-85 years with multiple sclerosis.

This clonotype was seen at least ten times. The CDR3 coding sequence is TGTGCCAGCAGCGTAGCTACGACCGGGGGTACTTTCTTT. Translated: CASSVATTGGTFF. This chain uses TRBV9 with TRBJ1-1, with D possibly TRBD1 on 5 matching bases. This CDR3 has 13 amino acids. Germline CDR1 reads SGDLS; CDR2 reads YYNGEE. Trimming left V 0 bases short and J 12 bases short, with 15 bases between.

This clonotype has a count of ten or more. The V and J genes are TRBV20-1 and TRBJ2-3; no reliable D call. CDR1 is DFQATT and CDR2 is SNEGSKA in the germline V gene (reference sequence). V lost 5 bases and J lost 2, with 17 bases in between. CDR3 length equals 15 residues. The DNA for the CDR3 is TGCAGTGCTCAAAGAGACCTATCCGTCACAGATACGCAGTATTTT. The encoded protein is CSAQRDLSVTDTQYF.

This clonotype was seen many times. The J gene is TRBJ1-1, the V gene TRBV5-1, with TRBD1 as a possible D gene (5 bases). The CDR3 has 15 residues. V lost 2 bases to trimming and J lost 4 bases, with 15 bases between them. The germline CDR1 and CDR2 sequences are SGHRS and YFSETQ. Written as DNA, the CDR3 is TGCGCCAGCAGCTTTTCCGGACAAGGGTTCACTGAAGCTTTCTTT. This codes for CASSFSGQGFTEAFF.

This clonotype has a count of ten or more. The rearrangement links TRBV28 to TRBJ2-3; the match to TRBD2 covers 10 bases. With V trimmed by 6 bases and J by 3 bases, 3 bases remained unmatched. Germline CDR1 is MDHEN and CDR2 is SYDVKM. The CDR3 extends over 14 amino acids. CDR3 sequence reads: CASSSSGRTDTQYF. The CDR3 DNA reads as TGTGCCAGCAGCTCTAGCGGGAGAACAGATACGCAGTATTTT.

There are a few counts of this clonotype. The chain links TRBV7-8 to TRBJ1-1, with no clear D. This CDR3 is built from 12 residues. With 10 bases removed from V and 1 base from J, the gap between germline ends came to 10 bases. Germline-derived CDR1 and CDR2 are SGHVS and FQNEAQ. CDR3 in amino acids: CATSRSNTEAFF. CDR3 DNA sequence: TGTGCCACCTCGCGGTCGAACACTGAAGCTTTCTTT. Full variable domain (remainder filled in from reference TRBV7-8 and TRBJ1-1): GAGVSQSPRYKVAKRGQDVALRCDPISGHVSLFWYQQALGQGPEFLTYFQNEAQLDKSGLPSDRFFAERPEGSVSTLKIQRTQQEDSAVYLCATSRSNTEAFFGQGTRLTVV.

There are many counts of this clonotype. J is TRBJ1-1 and V is TRBV3-1; D gene ambiguous. CDR1 and CDR2 (germline): LGHDT, YNNKEL (reference sequence). This CDR3 region has 11 residues. The germline V and J ends were trimmed by 6 bases and 1 base, with 3 bases remaining between them. CDR3 region: CASSRNTEAFF. In DNA form, the CDR3 reads TGTGCCAGCAGTCGGAACACTGAAGCTTTCTTT. The variable domain in full, with the rest retrieved from reference TRBV3-1 and TRBJ1-1, is DTAVSQTPKYLVTQMGNDKSIKCEQNLGHDTMYWYKQDSKKFLKIMFSYNNKELIINETVPNRFSPKSPDKAHLNLHINSLELGDSAVYFCASSRNTEAFFGQGTRLTVV.

This clonotype was picked up many times. The V and J genes are TRBV12-3 or TRBV12-4 and TRBJ2-7; perhaps TRBD1 as D (6 bases). This CDR3 is built from 13 residues. V gave up 0 bases and J gave up 6 bases, with 9 bases separating them. The CDR3 region is CASSLARGGEQYF. The CDR3 coding sequence is TGTGCCAGCAGTTTAGCCCGAGGGGGCGAGCAGTACTTC.

This clonotype was recorded at least ten times. Written as DNA, the CDR3 is TGCGCCAGCAGCTTGGCCGGAGCGGGAACCGACGAGCAGTACTTC. Translated: CASSLAGAGTDEQYF. The V gene is TRBV5-1, the J gene TRBJ2-7; TRBD2 matches 7 bases. The ends lost 0 bases at V and 5 bases at J; junction bases unmatched: 8. Germline values: CDR1 SGHRS, CDR2 YFSETQ. This CDR3 spans 15 amino acids.

This clonotype was counted at least ten times. The V gene is TRBV5-6, the J gene TRBJ1-1, with D maybe TRBD1 (5 bases). CDR3 length equals 14 residues. Looked up from germline, CDR1 is SGHDT and CDR2 is YYEEEE. V lost 4 bases and J 4 bases, leaving 14 bases between the germline ends. Written as DNA, the CDR3 is TGTGCCAGCAGCGCCGGGGGGTCCGGCACTGAAGCTTTCTTT. Protein product: CASSAGGSGTEAFF.

This clonotype was seen repeatedly, ten times or more. V is TRBV6-1 and J is TRBJ2-1; the D is unclear. Trimming shortened V by 3 bases and J by 13 bases, and 13 bases separated the two germline ends. The CDR3 totals 12 residues. CDR1 and CDR2 from the germline V gene are MNHNS and SASEGT. The CDR3 region is CASSEVPRSQFF. The CDR3 DNA follows: TGTGCCAGCAGTGAGGTCCCGAGGTCCCAGTTCTTC.

The rearrangement joins TRBV7-2 to TRBJ2-2; D gene unclear. The germline CDR1 and CDR2 sequences are SGHTA and FQGNSA. The ends were cut back, 5 bases at V and 1 base at J, with 8 bases in the middle. There are 14 residues in the CDR3. CDR3 in amino acids: CASSQDGNTGELFF. CDR3 bases: TGTGCCAGCAGCCAAGACGGGAACACCGGGGAGCTGTTTTTT. The variable domain in full, with the rest retrieved from reference TRBV7-2 and TRBJ2-2, is GAGVSQSPSNKVTEKGKDVELRCDPISGHTALYWYRQSLGQGLEFLIYFQGNSAPDKSGLPSDRFSAERTGGSVSTLTIQRTQQEDSAVYLCASSQDGNTGELFFGEGSRLTVL.

Ten or more counts support this clonotype. J is TRBJ2-3 and V is TRBV28; 9 nucleotides line up with TRBD2. This CDR3 is 17 amino acids long. With V trimmed by 5 bases and J by 5 bases, 14 bases remained unmatched. The germline gives CDR1 MDHEN, CDR2 SYDVKM. CDR3 region: CASSPHGSGRQGDTQYF. The CDR3 DNA follows: TGTGCCAGCAGTCCACACGGTAGCGGGAGACAGGGAGATACGCAGTATTTT.

This clonotype was recorded many times. The chain employs TRBV20-1 and TRBJ2-4, with D perhaps TRBD1 (5 bases). There are 11 residues in the CDR3. V lost 2 bases to trimming and J lost 8 bases, with 7 bases between them. Germline V gene data show CDR1 as DFQATT and CDR2 as SNEGSKA (reference sequence). The CDR3 here is CSARRGDIQYF. The CDR3 DNA is TGCAGTGCTAGAAGGGGCGACATTCAGTACTTC.

This clonotype came up many times. The V call is TRBV29-1, the J call TRBJ2-7; D possibly matches TRBD1 or TRBD2 (5 bases each). The CDR3 sequence is 13 residues long. Germline CDR1 SQVTM, CDR2 ANQGSEA. The V end was cut by 6 bases, the J end by 6 bases, with 18 bases between. CDR3 DNA: TGCAGCGTCGGGACCCACCCCGACCTCGAGCAGTACTTC. Translation gives CSVGTHPDLEQYF.

A few counts support this clonotype. The chain joins TRBV5-1 to TRBJ2-5; D is perhaps TRBD2 (6 bases). The CDR3 has 16 amino acids. Trimming cost V 2 bases and J 5 bases, with 19 bases left between them. Germline CDR1 reads SGHRS; CDR2 reads YFSETQ. For the CDR3, the DNA is TGCGCCAGCAGCTTTGGGACGACTAGGCATAGTGAGACCCAGTACTTC. Encoded protein: CASSFGTTRHSETQYF.

This clonotype was found many times. The chain links TRBV11-2 to TRBJ2-3; D unclear. In germline, CDR1 is SGHAT, CDR2 FQNNGV. V lost 7 bases to trimming and J lost 3 bases, with 17 bases between them. The CDR3 has 15 residues. CDR3 coding DNA: TGTGCCAGCACTTCCTTAAGGCGGAGAACAGATACGCAGTATTTT. Translating gives CASTSLRRRTDTQYF.

V and J are TRBV18 and TRBJ2-7; 10 nucleotides agree with TRBD2. Germline-derived CDR1 and CDR2 are KGHSH and LQKENI. J lost 7 bases, V lost 3 bases, and 12 bases had no gene match. The CDR3 has 16 amino acids. CDR3 coding DNA: TGTGCCAGCTCACCCCCGGCGGCTAGCGGGAGAAAAGAGCAGTACTTC. It specifies CASSPPAASGRKEQYF.

This clonotype was seen ten or more times. CDR3: CASSPGQRYGYTF. CDR3 DNA sequence: TGCGCCAGCAGCCCAGGACAGAGATATGGCTACACCTTC. The chain is built from TRBV5-1 and TRBJ1-2; TRBD1 might be the D (6 bases). The V gene lost 4 bases and the J gene lost 5 bases, with 12 bases spanning the gap. The CDR3 is 13 amino acids. Germline-derived CDR1 and CDR2 are SGHRS and YFSETQ.

The chain links TRBV6-2 or TRBV6-3 to TRBJ2-3; the match to TRBD2 covers 12 bases. J gave up 5 bases and V 6 bases, and 6 bases lay outside the gene matches. There are 15 residues in the CDR3. The germline V gene encodes CDR1 MNHEY and CDR2 SVGEGT. The CDR3 nucleotides read TGTGCCAGCAGACCGGGACTAGCGGGTAAAGATACGCAGTATTTT. Amino acids: CASRPGLAGKDTQYF.

V gene TRBV7-2 combines with J gene TRBJ2-1, with 8 bases lining up with TRBD1. With 3 bases clipped from V and 7 bases from J, the junction kept 8 bases outside the gene matches. Germline V gene data show CDR1 as SGHTA and CDR2 as FQGNSA. The CDR3 runs 15 residues. The chain's CDR3 is CASSFFRTGTNEQFF. DNA of the CDR3: TGTGCCAGCAGCTTTTTCCGGACAGGGACTAATGAGCAGTTCTTC. The variable domain in full, with the rest retrieved from reference TRBV7-2 and TRBJ2-1, is GAGVSQSPSNKVTEKGKDVELRCDPISGHTALYWYRQSLGQGLEFLIYFQGNSAPDKSGLPSDRFSAERTGGSVSTLTIQRTQQEDSAVYLCASSFFRTGTNEQFFGPGTRLTVL.

This clonotype was found many times. The J gene is TRBJ1-1, the V gene TRBV5-8, with TRBD1 identical over 7 bases. There are 13 residues in the CDR3. The J segment lost 5 bases and the V segment lost 5 bases, leaving 6 bases of the junction unmatched. Germline CDR1 reads SGHTS; CDR2 reads YDEGEE. The chain's CDR3 is CASSQGVVTEAFF. The CDR3 DNA reads TGTGCCAGCAGTCAGGGGGTAGTGACTGAAGCTTTCTTT.

This clonotype has a count of ten or more. The chain employs TRBV7-2 and TRBJ2-5, with 8 bases aligning to TRBD2. This CDR3 contains 16 residues. The V segment lost 2 bases and the J segment 4 bases; nucleotides outside the gene matches: 9. Germline CDR1 SGHTA, CDR2 FQGNSA. The CDR3 is CASSLLPGTRGETQYF. The CDR3 DNA reads as TGTGCCAGCAGCTTATTACCGGGGACTAGGGGAGAGACCCAGTACTTC.

This clonotype was observed a few times. The J gene is TRBJ2-1, the V gene TRBV20-1; 13 bases line up with TRBD2. CDR1 DFQATT and CDR2 SNEGSKA come from the germline V gene (reference sequence). This CDR3 has 14 amino acids. Trimming cost V 5 bases and J 13 bases; bases outside gene matches: 11. CDR3 bases: TGCAGTGCTTTAACCGGACTAGCGGGAGAGGCCCAGTTCTTC. Amino acids: CSALTGLAGEAQFF.

This clonotype was found many times. The chain has TRBV21-1 and TRBJ1-1. TRBV21-1 constitutes a pseudogene. The CDR3 is 14 amino acids. The CDR3 reads CASSKKARNTEAFF. The CDR3 region has the DNA TGTGCCAGCAGCAAAAAAGCCAGGAACACTGAAGCTTTCTTT.

This clonotype was seen many times. The chain is built from TRBV7-2 and TRBJ1-1, with 7 bases matching TRBD1. The CDR3 is 13 amino acids. Germline trimming cut 3 bases from V and 4 bases from J; bases unmatched to any gene: 2. The germline V gene encodes CDR1 SGHTA and CDR2 FQGNSA. CDR3 nucleotides: TGTGCCAGCAGCTTCGACAGGGCCACTGAAGCTTTCTTT. Translating gives CASSFDRATEAFF.

This clonotype was detected ten times or more. The gene calls are TRBV5-1 and TRBJ2-4; the D call may be TRBD1 or TRBD2 (7 bases each). The CDR3 loop spans 19 amino acids. Germline V gene sequence: CDR1 SGHRS, CDR2 YFSETQ. V shed 4 bases and J shed 0 bases, with 23 bases lying between them. The CDR3 here is CASSPGGQTTPIAKNIQYF. In nucleotides, the CDR3 is TGCGCCAGCAGCCCGGGGGGACAGACCACACCTATAGCCAAAAACATTCAGTACTTC. Full variable domain (outside the CDR3, taken from reference TRBV5-1 and TRBJ2-4): KAGVTQTPRYLIKTRGQQVTLSCSPISGHRSVSWYQQTPGQGLQFLFEYFSETQRNKGNFPGRFSGRQFSNSRSEMNVSTLELGDSALYLCASSPGGQTTPIAKNIQYFGAGTRLSVL.

V is TRBV20-1 and J is TRBJ2-6, with TRBD2 matching 7 bases. The germline gives CDR1 DFQATT, CDR2 SNEGSKA (reference sequence). V shed 1 base, J shed 0 bases, and the junction held 12 bases outside the gene matches. The CDR3 runs 19 residues. CDR3 sequence (DNA): TGCAGTGCTAGAGGGACTAGGGGTCCTTGGGACTCTGGGGCCAACGTCCTGACTTTC. This gives the protein CSARGTRGPWDSGANVLTF.

This clonotype was counted between two and nine times. This chain uses TRBV6-1 with TRBJ2-1; 12 bases fit TRBD2. Germline CDR1 and CDR2: MNHNS and SASEGT. The J segment lost 4 bases and the V segment lost 6 bases, leaving 4 bases of the junction unmatched. The CDR3 has 15 residues. The CDR3 nucleotides read TGTGCCAGCAGGACCGGACTAGCGGGATACAATGAGCAGTTCTTC. Translation: CASRTGLAGYNEQFF.

This clonotype was counted between two and nine times. The rearrangement links TRBV6-5 to TRBJ2-1; D might be TRBD1 or TRBD2, each matching 7 bases. Germline V lookup: CDR1 MNHEY, CDR2 SVGAGI. The length of the CDR3 is 16 residues. Between the trimmed V and J ends, which lost 0 bases and 2 bases, there was a span of 11 bases. Here the CDR3 reads CASSYSPGGAYNEQFF. CDR3 coding DNA: TGTGCCAGCAGTTACTCACCAGGGGGGGCCTACAATGAGCAGTTCTTC.

This clonotype was seen at least ten times. The V call is TRBV7-6, the J call TRBJ2-2; TRBD1 might be the D (6 bases). Per germline, CDR1 SGHVS and CDR2 FNYEAQ. Trimming left V 1 base short and J 4 bases short, with 19 bases between. This CDR3 is 18 amino acids long. CDR3 in DNA: TGTGCCAGCAGCTTAGGCGTTCGCGGACAGAGTGGCACCGGGGAGCTGTTTTTT. Translation gives CASSLGVRGQSGTGELFF. The full variable domain, rest sourced from reference TRBV7-6 and TRBJ2-2, is GAGVSQSPRYKVTKRGQDVALRCDPISGHVSLYWYRQALGQGPEFLTYFNYEAQQDKSGLPNDRFSAERPEGSISTLTIQRTEQRDSAMYRCASSLGVRGQSGTGELFFGEGSRLTVL.

This clonotype was picked up many times. The rearrangement joins TRBV12-3 or TRBV12-4 to TRBJ1-4; D call uncertain. This CDR3 region has 14 residues. Trimming cost V 3 bases and J 0 bases, with 5 bases left between them. CDR3 amino acids: CASSLLATNEKLFF. The CDR3 coding sequence is TGTGCCAGCAGTTTGTTGGCAACTAATGAAAAACTGTTTTTT.